This T cell receptor (beta chain) was found in a study of T cell responses to AZD1222 COVID-19 vaccine. V was pared by 7 bases and J by 2 bases, with 9 bases between. The CDR3 sequence is 13 residues long. Per the germline V gene, CDR1 is MNHEY and CDR2 is SMNVEV (reference sequence). TCRdb's table, derived via immunoSEQ multiplex PCR, lists solely in-frame clones and lacks some. The sample holds approximately 150,000 clones, roughly 90% seen once. Points from the study as a whole: Of spike-specific TCRs, nearly half reportedly target regions left unmutated in variants.

A word on this clone: Antigen: not known.

Sequenced material: peripheral blood, taken 28 days after the second AZD1222 dose. The TCR comes from an adult who received the AZD1222 COVID-19 vaccine. The chain recombines TRBV27 with TRBJ2-1; D is unresolved. In DNA, the CDR3 is TGTGCCAGCACCCAACCCACCTACAATGAGCAGTTCTTC. It yields the protein CASTQPTYNEQFF.